This T cell receptor (beta chain) is from a study of T cell responses to AZD1222 COVID-19 vaccine. Overall study findings and caveats: No repertoire was sampled before or during the peak T cell response, only after it.

Details on this clone: The antigen remains undetermined.

Germline V CDR1 and CDR2: SGHTA, FQGNSA. The J segment lost 0 bases and the V segment lost 1 base, leaving 11 bases of the junction unmatched. CDR3 length equals 19 residues. Sequencing was performed with immunoSEQ multiplex PCR; in TCRdb, only in-frame clones are kept and a portion is missing. The table records 120,000 or so clones, around 89% of them present only once. V and J are TRBV7-2 and TRBJ1-4, with 7 positions matching TRBD1. This TCR was recovered from an adult who received the AZD1222 COVID-19 vaccine. The sequencing here drew on peripheral blood, taken 28 days after the second AZD1222 dose. CDR3 DNA: TGTGCCAGCAGCTTAGAAGTCAGGGGGTTTCCGACAACTAATGAAAAACTGTTTTTT. Its protein product is CASSLEVRGFPTTNEKLFF.